This T cell receptor (beta chain) was retrieved from a study of blood T cell repertoires in COVID-19 (TCRdb year 2020). Notes on the research overall: Collaborator samples came from the United States, Italy and Spain and covered acute and convalescent phases of COVID-19. Samples came from the ongoing ImmuneRACE study (first 160 participants) plus 1,254 subjects from 6 global collaborators. The repertoires were released in a freely available public database intended as a resource for research on the immune response to SARS-CoV-2. Where HLA class I and class II types were available, the types were taken from metadata supplied by the sample provider, not from assay-based typing. Nearly every sample came with metadata listing a de-identified subject ID, COVID-19 status, age in years and sex. The prospective study material was composed of cDNA or gDNA derived from T cells, B-cell-depleted T cells, or PBMCs. Subjects who had been exposed to COVID-19, were actively infected with it, or had recovered from it provided the deeply sampled blood TCRbeta repertoires that made up the dataset. General study outcomes and caveats: Clinical and demographic metadata were provided uncurated, with the amount varying by source and participant.

Note on this clone: Its antigen remains unidentified. Per-base qualities were not stored, and no clone one base away is much larger.

The collaborating institutions used their own protocols to collect whole blood in K2EDTA tubes. Collaborator samples were shipped for TCRbeta analysis as frozen whole blood, isolated PBMCs, or DNA extracted from either sample type. The CDR3 goes from the cysteine to the phenylalanine over 15 residues. The CDR3 DNA has 45 bases and is translated from base 1. CDR1 and CDR2 were assigned from the germline V gene (reference sequence) as MNHEY and SMNVEV. V lost 7 bases and J lost 5 bases; the stretch between them is 19 bases long. The immunoSEQ Assay, a bias-controlled multiplex PCR, was used to amplify TCRbeta CDR3 regions from genomic DNA. Concerning the study's data processing: The number of nucleated cells in each sample was estimated from the amplification of reference gene primers within the assay. To quantify the absolute abundance of each unique TCRbeta CDR3 rearrangement, sequence reads were collapsed and filtered. Productive Simpson clonality was computed per sample as the square root of Simpson's diversity index over productive rearrangements. Entries here come from immuneACCESS through TCRdb and include only in-frame sequences with V and J called. Some clones fail to appear in such tables; in the studies checked, an unresolved V gene covers under half of the shortfall, and the cause of the remainder is unknown. V and J calls and clone size are copied from that table; D and trimming were computed from the DNA. This sample holds fewer than 45,000 clones; around 82% were observed only once. The biggest ten clones account for roughly 33% of the sample.

The TCR comes from a woman older than 75 with acute or convalescent COVID-19. This receptor chain uses TRBV27 and TRBJ2-3, with TRBD2 perhaps the D gene, on 5 matching bases. Sequenced: peripheral blood. The base sequence is TGTGCCAGCACCCCCTACCGGGAAAAAGGAGATACGCAGTATTTT. It translates to CASTPYREKGDTQYF.